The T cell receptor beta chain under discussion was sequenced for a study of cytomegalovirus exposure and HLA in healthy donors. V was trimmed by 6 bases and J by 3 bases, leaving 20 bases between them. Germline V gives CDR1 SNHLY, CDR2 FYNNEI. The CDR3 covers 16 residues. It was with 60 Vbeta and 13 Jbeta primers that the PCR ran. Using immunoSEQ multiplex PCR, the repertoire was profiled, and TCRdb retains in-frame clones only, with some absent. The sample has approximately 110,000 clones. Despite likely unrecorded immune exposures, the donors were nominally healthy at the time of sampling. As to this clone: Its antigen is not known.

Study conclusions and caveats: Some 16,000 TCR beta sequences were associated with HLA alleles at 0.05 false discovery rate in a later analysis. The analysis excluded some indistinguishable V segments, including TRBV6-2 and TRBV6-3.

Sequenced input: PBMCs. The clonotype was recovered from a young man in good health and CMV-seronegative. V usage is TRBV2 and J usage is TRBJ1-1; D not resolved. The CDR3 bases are TGTGCCAGCAGGGACGGACTCATTGGCCGGGACACTGAAGCTTTCTTT. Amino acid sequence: CASRDGLIGRDTEAFF.